Here is one TCR beta chain with its context. The data were obtained in a study of blood T cell repertoires in COVID-19. Study-level information: Sites across the United States, Italy and Spain contributed samples from acute and convalescent COVID-19.

This CDR3 comprises 16 residues. Losses at the gene ends were 0 bases for V and 7 bases for J; bases not matched to a gene: 4. The germline CDR1 and CDR2 sequences are LNHDA and SQIVND (reference sequence). Authors' analysis steps: Amplification of reference gene primers was used by the study to estimate nucleated cell counts. Produced via immunoSEQ multiplex PCR; TCRdb's table is partial and in-frame only. That table is the source of V, J and clone size, and D and trimming were worked out from the DNA. The sample has around 26,000 clones; approximately 88% are singletons. The sequencing input was peripheral blood. The gene calls are TRBV19 and TRBJ1-5; TRBD1 aligns across 12 bases. The TCR was taken from a man aged 65 to 79 with active COVID-19. The CDR3 DNA follows: TGTGCCAGTAGTATAGACGGGACAGGGGGCAGGCAGCCCCAGCATTTT. Residues: CASSIDGTGGRQPQHF.